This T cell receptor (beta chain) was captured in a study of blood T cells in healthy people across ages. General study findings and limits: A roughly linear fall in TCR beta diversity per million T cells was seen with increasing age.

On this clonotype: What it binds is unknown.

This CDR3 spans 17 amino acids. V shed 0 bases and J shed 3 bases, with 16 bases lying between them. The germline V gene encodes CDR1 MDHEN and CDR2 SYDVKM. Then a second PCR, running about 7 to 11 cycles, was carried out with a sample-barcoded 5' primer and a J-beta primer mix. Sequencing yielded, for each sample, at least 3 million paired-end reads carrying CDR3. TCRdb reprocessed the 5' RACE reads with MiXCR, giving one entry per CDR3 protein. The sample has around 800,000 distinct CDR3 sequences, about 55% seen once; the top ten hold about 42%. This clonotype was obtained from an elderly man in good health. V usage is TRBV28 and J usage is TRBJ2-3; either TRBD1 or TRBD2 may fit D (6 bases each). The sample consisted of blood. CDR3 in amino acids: CASSLWEGGGRTDTQYF. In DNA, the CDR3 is TGTGCCAGCAGTTTATGGGAGGGGGGTGGCAGAACAGATACGCAGTATTTT.